Listed below are T cell receptor beta chains from one sample, sequenced in a study of T cell changes during pregnancy in multiple sclerosis. Produced via immunoSEQ multiplex PCR; TCRdb's table is partial and in-frame only. The repertoire holds tens of thousands of clones, with over 85% as singletons. The material sequenced was CD4+ T cells from peripheral blood mononuclear cells, taken before pregnancy. These receptors all stem from a female donor with multiple sclerosis, enrolled in a pregnancy study. Each CDR3 is given with its conserved first and last residue. D genes are given only for firm matches. A clone size is listed for some rows: how often the clone was seen (once, few, many), or a class if it is expanded.

clone_size	v_call	j_call	d_call	cdr3_aa	cdr3_nt
-	TRBV7-2	TRBJ2-3	-	CASSSGLDTQYF	TGTGCCAGCAGCTCCGGTTTAGATACGCAGTATTTT
once	TRBV7-2	TRBJ2-4	TRBD2	CASSPTSGRNIQYF	TGTGCCAGCAGCCCGACTAGCGGGAGGAACATTCAGTACTTC
-	TRBV30	TRBJ1-6	TRBD1	CAWRGQGASPLHF	TGTGCCTGGAGGGGGCAGGGGGCTTCACCCCTCCACTTT
-	TRBV7-9	TRBJ2-2	-	CASRETSVTGELFF	TGTGCCAGCAGGGAGACTAGTGTCACCGGGGAGCTGTTTTTT
-	TRBV25-1	TRBJ2-3	TRBD2	CASSIQRGSTDTQYF	TGTGCCAGCAGTATCCAGCGGGGAAGCACAGATACGCAGTATTTT
-	TRBV11-2	TRBJ2-3	TRBD1	CASSLRGQGIGADTQYF	TGTGCCAGCAGCTTGCGAGGACAGGGGATTGGGGCAGATACGCAGTATTTT
-	TRBV9	TRBJ2-5	TRBD2	CASSVGASGLQETQYF	TGTGCCAGCAGCGTAGGGGCTAGCGGTCTACAAGAGACCCAGTACTTC
-	TRBV9	TRBJ2-3	TRBD2	CASSEETSGRAKDTQYF	TGTGCCAGCAGCGAAGAGACTAGCGGGAGGGCCAAAGATACGCAGTATTTT
-	TRBV5-4	TRBJ2-7	TRBD2	CASSLERLAGKNEQYF	TGTGCCAGCAGCTTGGAAAGGCTAGCGGGAAAAAACGAGCAGTACTTC
-	TRBV2	TRBJ2-1	TRBD2	CASNELAGGLGEQFF	TGTGCCAGTAACGAACTAGCGGGAGGGCTCGGAGAGCAGTTCTTC
-	TRBV5-1	TRBJ2-6	-	CASSWRRDNSGANVLTF	TGCGCCAGCAGCTGGAGGAGGGATAACTCTGGGGCCAACGTCCTGACTTTC
-	TRBV6-4	TRBJ2-2	TRBD2	CASSDLAGSSGELFF	TGTGCCAGCAGTGATCTAGCGGGCTCCTCCGGGGAGCTGTTTTTT
-	TRBV6-6	TRBJ1-1	-	CASILTGINTEAFF	TGTGCCAGCATTCTGACAGGCATAAACACTGAAGCTTTCTTT
-	TRBV5-1	TRBJ2-7	-	CASSLGQEGYEQYF	TGCGCCAGCAGCTTGGGTCAGGAGGGCTACGAGCAGTACTTC
-	TRBV29-1	TRBJ1-1	TRBD1	CSVGLGGGTEAFF	TGCAGCGTTGGTTTAGGGGGCGGCACTGAAGCTTTCTTT
-	TRBV7-2	TRBJ2-3	TRBD2	CASSQTSGSVRTDTQYF	TGTGCCAGCAGCCAGACTAGCGGGAGTGTCCGCACAGATACGCAGTATTTT
-	TRBV29-1	TRBJ1-4	TRBD1	CSVLLDSRGEKLFF	TGCAGCGTTCTTTTGGACAGCAGGGGGGAAAAACTGTTTTTT
-	TRBV28	TRBJ2-2	-	CASSLYGRDVGELFF	TGTGCCAGCAGTTTATATGGCAGGGATGTAGGGGAGCTGTTTTTT
-	TRBV7-9	TRBJ1-2	-	CASSLEQTPRGYTF	TGTGCCAGCAGCTTAGAACAAACCCCGAGGGGCTACACCTTC
once	TRBV11-3	TRBJ1-3	-	CASSLGENSGNTIYF	TGTGCCAGCAGCTTAGGAGAGAACTCTGGAAACACCATATATTTT
-	TRBV4-1	TRBJ2-2	TRBD1	CASSQDRGRGQGTGELFF	TGCGCCAGCAGCCAAGATCGGGGCAGGGGGCAAGGCACCGGGGAGCTGTTTTTT
-	TRBV6-1	TRBJ1-5	-	CASSGQFLMGQPQHF	TGTGCCAGCAGCGGACAGTTCCTTATGGGTCAGCCCCAGCATTTT
-	TRBV25-1	TRBJ1-1	-	CASTGRSNTEAFF	TGTGCCAGCACAGGCAGATCGAACACTGAAGCTTTCTTT
-	TRBV5-4	TRBJ2-1	TRBD2	CASSLVSSSGSEQFF	TGTGCCAGCAGCTTGGTCTCCTCTAGCGGGAGTGAGCAGTTCTTC
-	TRBV5-1	TRBJ1-1	TRBD1	CASSPHRGLRGTEAFF	TGCGCCAGCAGCCCCCACAGGGGGCTTCGAGGTACTGAAGCTTTCTTT
-	TRBV11-3	TRBJ2-7	TRBD1	CASSLDGTGTYEQYF	TGTGCCAGCAGCTTAGATGGGACAGGGACTTACGAGCAGTACTTC
-	TRBV7-3	TRBJ2-1	-	CASSLASYNEQFF	TGTGCCAGCAGCCTGGCCTCCTACAATGAGCAGTTCTTC
-	TRBV10-3	TRBJ2-1	TRBD2	CAISERTSGYNEQFF	TGTGCCATCAGTGAAAGGACTAGCGGGTACAATGAGCAGTTCTTC
-	TRBV6-5	TRBJ1-1	-	CASRQQVPNTEAFF	TGTGCCAGCAGGCAACAGGTTCCGAACACTGAAGCTTTCTTT
-	TRBV19	TRBJ2-7	TRBD2	CASSPSGRAVDEQYF	TGTGCCAGTAGTCCTAGCGGGAGGGCCGTCGACGAGCAGTACTTC
-	TRBV18	TRBJ2-7	-	CASSPPSFSYEQYF	TGTGCCAGCTCACCACCCAGTTTTTCCTACGAGCAGTACTTC
-	TRBV25-1	TRBJ1-1	-	CASSVIPGAAAFF	TGTGCCAGCAGTGTGATTCCAGGGGCCGCGGCTTTCTTT
few	TRBV6-5	TRBJ2-7	TRBD1	CASSIQHGTGLEQYF	TGTGCCAGCAGCATTCAGCATGGGACAGGGCTCGAGCAGTACTTC
-	TRBV12-5	TRBJ1-2	-	CASGLSPWRSNYGYTF	TGTGCTAGTGGTTTGTCCCCTTGGAGGTCCAACTATGGCTACACCTTC
-	TRBV18	TRBJ2-5	TRBD1	CASSRKQGAILETQYF	TGTGCCAGCTCGCGCAAACAGGGGGCGATTTTGGAGACCCAGTACTTC
-	TRBV21-1	TRBJ2-7	-	CASSKGDCGREASYEQYF	TGTGCCAGCAGCAAAGGGGATTGCGGACGGGAGGCCTCCTACGAGCAGTACTTC
-	TRBV28	TRBJ1-5	TRBD1	CASGSMDRVNQPQHF	TGTGCCAGCGGTTCTATGGACAGGGTCAATCAGCCCCAGCATTTT
-	TRBV5-1	TRBJ1-2	TRBD1	CASSFGQGATRGYTF	TGCGCCAGCAGCTTTGGGCAGGGGGCGACTCGGGGCTACACCTTC
-	TRBV29-1	TRBJ2-5	-	CSVGVGQIQETQYF	TGCAGCGTTGGGGTCGGACAGATACAAGAGACCCAGTACTTC
-	TRBV4-2	TRBJ2-7	TRBD2	CASSQDLSTSGISSYEQYF	TGTGCCAGCAGCCAAGATCTTAGCACTAGCGGGATTAGCTCCTACGAGCAGTACTTC
once	TRBV30	TRBJ2-1	-	CAWDSVIIQGMNNEQFF	TGTGCCTGGGATAGTGTAATCATACAGGGAATGAACAATGAGCAGTTCTTC
-	TRBV4-3	TRBJ2-1	TRBD1	CASSPQTGQGTFF	TGCGCCAGCAGCCCCCAAACCGGACAGGGTACGTTCTTC
once	TRBV2	TRBJ2-1	TRBD2	CASRSSRGRGIYEQFF	TGTGCCAGCAGGTCTTCCCGCGGGAGAGGTATATATGAGCAGTTCTTC
-	TRBV28	TRBJ1-2	-	CASSLLGLAYGYTF	TGTGCCAGCAGTTTATTGGGGCTTGCTTATGGCTACACCTTC
-	TRBV5-8	TRBJ2-1	TRBD2	CASSFTSGQYNEQFF	TGTGCCAGCAGCTTCACTAGCGGACAATACAATGAGCAGTTCTTC
-	TRBV14	TRBJ1-3	-	CASSRDRVSGNTIYF	TGTGCCAGCAGCCGCGACAGAGTCTCTGGAAACACCATATATTTT
few	TRBV7-9	TRBJ2-7	TRBD2	CASSPGRGTYEQYF	TGTGCCAGCAGTCCTGGGCGGGGGACCTACGAGCAGTACTTC
-	TRBV9	TRBJ2-1	-	CASSVGGHPYNEQFF	TGTGCCAGCAGCGTGGGGGGGCACCCTTACAATGAGCAGTTCTTC
-	TRBV5-1	TRBJ2-7	-	CASSLYGSGYEQYF	TGCGCCAGCAGCTTATATGGTAGCGGCTACGAGCAGTACTTC
once	TRBV5-1	TRBJ2-5	-	CASSSAPGARETQYF	TGCGCCAGCAGCTCGGCTCCGGGAGCTCGGGAGACCCAGTACTTC
-	TRBV27	TRBJ2-5	-	CASSGGQSTKTQYF	TGTGCCAGCAGCGGGGGACAGTCGACGAAGACCCAGTACTTC
-	TRBV12-5	TRBJ2-1	TRBD2	CASGGLADHNEQFF	TGTGCTAGTGGCGGACTAGCGGACCACAATGAGCAGTTCTTC
-	TRBV10-3	TRBJ1-5	TRBD1	CAISEAGTGYQPQHF	TGTGCCATCAGTGAGGCCGGGACAGGTTATCAGCCCCAGCATTTT
-	TRBV30	TRBJ2-1	-	CAWGGGGSYNEQFF	TGTGCCTGGGGGGGCGGAGGCTCCTACAATGAGCAGTTCTTC
once	TRBV7-2	TRBJ2-3	-	CASTVSGGTDTQYF	TGTGCCAGCACCGTGAGCGGAGGAACAGATACGCAGTATTTT
-	TRBV15	TRBJ2-7	-	CATSRDRVGNEQYF	TGTGCCACCAGCAGAGACAGGGTAGGGAACGAGCAGTACTTC